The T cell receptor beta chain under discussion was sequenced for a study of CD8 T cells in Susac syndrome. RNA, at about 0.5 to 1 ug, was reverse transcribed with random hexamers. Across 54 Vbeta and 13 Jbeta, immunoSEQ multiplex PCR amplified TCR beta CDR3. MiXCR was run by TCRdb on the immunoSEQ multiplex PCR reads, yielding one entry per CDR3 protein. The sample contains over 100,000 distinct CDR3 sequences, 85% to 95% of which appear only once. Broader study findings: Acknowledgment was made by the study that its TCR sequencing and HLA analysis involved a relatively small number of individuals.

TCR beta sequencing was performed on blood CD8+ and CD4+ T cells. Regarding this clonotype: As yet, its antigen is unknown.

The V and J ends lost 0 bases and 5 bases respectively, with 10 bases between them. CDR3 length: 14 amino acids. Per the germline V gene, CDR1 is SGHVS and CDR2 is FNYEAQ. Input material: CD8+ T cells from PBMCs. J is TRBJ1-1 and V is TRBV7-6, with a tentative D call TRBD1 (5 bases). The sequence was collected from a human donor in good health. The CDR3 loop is CASSLAGEGTEAFF. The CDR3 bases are TGTGCCAGCAGCTTAGCAGGGGAGGGTACTGAAGCTTTCTTT.